Following are 9 T cell receptor beta chains from one sample sequenced in a study of cytomegalovirus exposure and HLA in healthy donors. With 60 Vbeta and 13 Jbeta primers, the PCR was carried out. TCRdb's table, derived via immunoSEQ multiplex PCR, lists solely in-frame clones and lacks some. The table shows around 95,000 clones, with about 80% occurring only once. What was sequenced was PBMCs. These receptors came from a man aged 25-45 years in good health and CMV-seropositive.

In this sample, this clone turned up a few times. The chain carries TRBV6-6 and TRBJ2-4; D perhaps matches TRBD1 (6 bases). Trimming removed 5 bases from V and 3 bases from J, with 14 bases in between. CDR1 is MNHNY and CDR2 is SVGAGI in the germline V gene (reference sequence). The CDR3 covers 15 residues. CDR3 nucleotides: TGTGCCAGCAGTGACCCGACAGGTTACAAAAACATTCAGTACTTC. It is translated as CASSDPTGYKNIQYF.

This chain uses TRBV30 with TRBJ1-5; a possible D gene is TRBD1 (5 bases). Germline assignment: CDR1 GTSNPN and CDR2 SVGIG (reference sequence). This CDR3 has 15 amino acids. Trimming took off 4 bases at V and 3 bases at J, with 16 bases between the two ends. In DNA form, the CDR3 reads TGTGCCTGGAATGTAGGGGCAGCAAACAATCAGCCCCAGCATTTT. Translation: CAWNVGAANNQPQHF.

Here the CDR3 DNA reads TGTGCCAGCAGTTCGCCGGGACTAGCGGGGGTGGGGGTCTTCTTC. Protein product: CASSSPGLAGVGVFF. The chain employs TRBV27 and TRBJ2-1, with 14 bases identical to TRBD2. The CDR3 consists of 15 residues. Germline lookup yields CDR1 MNHEY and CDR2 SMNVEV (reference sequence). Trimming took 4 bases from V and 16 from J; bases not matched to a gene: 12.

V usage is TRBV7-8 and J usage is TRBJ2-3; 11 nucleotides line up with TRBD2. Trimming took 5 bases from V and 2 from J; bases not matched to a gene: 6. Looked up from germline, CDR1 is SGHVS and CDR2 is FQNEAQ. This CDR3 spans 16 amino acids. The CDR3: CASSRTSGGPTDTQYF. For the CDR3, the DNA is TGTGCCAGCAGCAGAACTAGCGGGGGACCCACAGATACGCAGTATTTT. Full variable domain (missing parts from reference TRBV7-8 and TRBJ2-3): GAGVSQSPRYKVAKRGQDVALRCDPISGHVSLFWYQQALGQGPEFLTYFQNEAQLDKSGLPSDRFFAERPEGSVSTLKIQRTQQEDSAVYLCASSRTSGGPTDTQYFGPGTRLTVL.

CDR3 nucleotide sequence: TGTGCCAGCAGCTTGGCTCAGGGCGACTATGGCTACACCTTC. It is translated as CASSLAQGDYGYTF. This chain links TRBV5-6 with TRBJ1-2, with D possibly TRBD1 on 5 matching bases. In germline, CDR1 is SGHDT, CDR2 YYEEEE. This CDR3 has 14 amino acids. Trimming cost V 0 bases and J 3 bases, with 9 bases left between them. Complete variable domain (other parts from reference TRBV5-6 and TRBJ1-2): DAGVTQSPTHLIKTRGQQVTLRCSPKSGHDTVSWYQQALGQGPQFIFQYYEEEERQRGNFPDRFSGHQFPNYSSELNVNALLLGDSALYLCASSLAQGDYGYTFGSGTRLTVV.

The V and J genes are TRBV27 and TRBJ2-5; 10 nucleotides align to TRBD2. V was clipped by 1 base and J by 3 bases; unmatched bases: 11. Per the germline V gene, CDR1 is MNHEY and CDR2 is SMNVEV (reference sequence). The CDR3 has 18 amino acids. CDR3 in DNA: TGTGCCAGCAGTTTATTGAGTAGCGGGGGGACCAAAAAAGAGACCCAGTACTTC. Its protein product is CASSLLSSGGTKKETQYF.

This clone was seen a single time. The V call is TRBV7-3, the J call TRBJ1-2; TRBD1 agrees at 8 bases. J lost 5 bases, V lost 2 bases, and 7 bases had no gene match. Germline lookup yields CDR1 SGHTA and CDR2 FQGTGA. The CDR3 contains 15 residues. In DNA, the CDR3 is TGTGCCAGCAGCTTATATCCAGGGGGCGATTATGGCTACACCTTC. Protein product: CASSLYPGGDYGYTF.

This clone came up a few times. CDR3 bases: TGTGCCAGCAGCTACATGACCGGGACAGGGAAGGAAAAACTGTTTTTT. This encodes CASSYMTGTGKEKLFF. The chain combines TRBV5-4 with TRBJ1-4, with 9 bases identical to TRBD1. With 3 bases clipped from V and 8 bases from J, the junction kept 11 bases outside the gene matches. This CDR3 is 16 amino acids long. The germline V gene has CDR1 SGHNT and CDR2 YYREEE (reference sequence).

This clone was observed a single time. The chain links TRBV27 to TRBJ1-6; 7 nucleotides match TRBD1. The CDR3 is made up of 16 amino acids. The germline gives CDR1 MNHEY, CDR2 SMNVEV (reference sequence). V shed 8 bases, J shed 4 bases, and the junction held 11 bases outside the gene matches. The CDR3 DNA sequence: TGTGCCAGCCGCACCGGGACAGCTTTTTATAATTCACCCCTCCACTTT. Translating it yields CASRTGTAFYNSPLHF.